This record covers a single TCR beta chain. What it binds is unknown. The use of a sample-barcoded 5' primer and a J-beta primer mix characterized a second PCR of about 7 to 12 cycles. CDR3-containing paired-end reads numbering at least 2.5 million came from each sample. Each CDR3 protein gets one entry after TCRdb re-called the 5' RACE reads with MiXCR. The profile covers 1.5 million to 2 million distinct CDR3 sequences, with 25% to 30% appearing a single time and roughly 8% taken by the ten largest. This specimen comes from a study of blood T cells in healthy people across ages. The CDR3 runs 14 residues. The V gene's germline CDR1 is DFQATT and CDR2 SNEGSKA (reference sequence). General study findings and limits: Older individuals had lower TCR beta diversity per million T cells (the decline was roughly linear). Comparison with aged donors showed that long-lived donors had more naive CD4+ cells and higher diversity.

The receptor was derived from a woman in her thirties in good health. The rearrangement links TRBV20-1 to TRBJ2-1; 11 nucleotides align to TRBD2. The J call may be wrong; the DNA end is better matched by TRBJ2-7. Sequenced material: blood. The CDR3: CSARAGLAANEQYF. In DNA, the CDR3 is TGCAGTGCTAGAGCGGGACTAGCGGCCAATGAGCAGTACTTC.